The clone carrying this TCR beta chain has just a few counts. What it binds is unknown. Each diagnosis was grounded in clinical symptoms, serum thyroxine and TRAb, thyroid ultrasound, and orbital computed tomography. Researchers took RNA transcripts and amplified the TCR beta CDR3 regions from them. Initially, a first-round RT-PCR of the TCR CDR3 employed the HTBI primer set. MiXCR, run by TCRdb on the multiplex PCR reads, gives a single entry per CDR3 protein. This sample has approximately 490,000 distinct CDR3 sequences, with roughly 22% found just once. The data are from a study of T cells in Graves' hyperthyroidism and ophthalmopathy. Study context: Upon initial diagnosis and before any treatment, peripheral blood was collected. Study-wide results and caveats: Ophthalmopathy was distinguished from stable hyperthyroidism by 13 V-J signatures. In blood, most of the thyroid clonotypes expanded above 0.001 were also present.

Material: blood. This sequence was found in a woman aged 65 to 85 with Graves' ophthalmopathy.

Here the CDR3 DNA reads TGCGCCAGCAGCTTGCGAGGGAGGGCCGGGTGGGACAATGAGCAGTTCTTC. This codes for CASSLRGRAGWDNEQFF. The chain links TRBV5-1 to TRBJ2-1; 7 bases align to TRBD2. J lost 5 bases, V lost 1 base, and 12 bases had no gene match. Looked up from germline, CDR1 is SGHRS and CDR2 is YFSETQ. CDR3 length: 17 amino acids. The variable domain in full, completed from reference TRBV5-1 and TRBJ2-1, reads KAGVTQTPRYLIKTRGQQVTLSCSPISGHRSVSWYQQTPGQGLQFLFEYFSETQRNKGNFPGRFSGRQFSNSRSEMNVSTLELGDSALYLCASSLRGRAGWDNEQFFGPGTRLTVL.